This TCR beta chain was profiled in a study of OX40 agonist ivuxolimab in advanced cancers. About the full investigation: Ivuxolimab, which targeted the costimulatory receptor OX40 (CD134), was an agonistic, fully human IgG2 monoclonal antibody. Intravenous ivuxolimab was administered to patients every 2 weeks at six dose levels: 0.01, 0.1, 0.3, 1.5, 3 and 10 mg/kg. Of the 52 patients in dose escalation, some 20 had hepatocellular carcinoma, roughly 15 had melanoma, 9 had renal cell carcinoma and 9 had head and neck cancer. The dose-escalation cohort was almost 85% male with a mean age of approximately 59 years, ranging from roughly 23 to 85. Patients were allowed to have had prior anti-PD-1, anti-PD-L1 or anti-CTLA-4 therapy, and 40% to 45% of the dose-escalation patients had been treated with checkpoint inhibitors. Three dose-escalation patients achieved partial responses, one with hepatocellular carcinoma and two with cutaneous melanoma. Peripheral TCRbeta sequencing was intended to test whether TCR sequence diversity was altered and clonal T-cell expansion was caused by ivuxolimab. The monotherapy dose-escalation portion (N of about 52 patients) of the phase I ivuxolimab trial is reported in the paper.

Trimming accounts for 3 bases at V and 2 bases at J, while the number of junction bases matched to no gene is 6. The germline V gene sets CDR1 to SGHDT and CDR2 to YYEEEE. Including cysteine and phenylalanine, the CDR3 has 16 amino acids. The read is trimmed to its CDR3 DNA, 48 bases read in frame from base 1. The research as a whole found: In partial responders in the 0.1-3.0 mg/kg groups, normalized peripheral clonal expansion was found to be among the lowest, especially among CD8+ T cells. On average, CD8+ T cells showed more expanded clones than CD4+ T cells after ivuxolimab. Low levels of normalized T-cell clonal expansion were also shown by some nonresponding patients. At doses from 0.1 to 3.0 mg/kg, clonal expansion was seen in both CD4+ and CD8+ blood T cells between baseline and week 6. The antigen specificity of the peripheral T cells that underwent clonal expansion was not determined.

Patients with autoimmune disease history or receiving systemic immunosuppression were excluded from the trial. In every dose cohort, peripheral blood was drawn for TCR sequencing at baseline, cycle 4 day 1, and cycle 7 day 1. Samples were obtained from an open-label, multicenter, first-in-human phase I dose-escalation trial of ivuxolimab. Adults with locally advanced or metastatic head and neck squamous cell, hepatocellular, melanoma or renal cell carcinoma were enrolled in the trial. Before TCR sequencing, CD4+ and CD8+ T cells were separately sorted from peripheral blood. A remark on this clone: The antigen it recognizes is unknown. Base qualities are missing; no much larger clone stands one base away.

To sequence the TCRbeta CDR3 region, genomic DNA was isolated from the sorted cells. TCRbeta CDR3 regions were sequenced using the immunoSEQ Assay. TCRdb took over this immuneACCESS table, retaining in-frame rearrangements with V and J assigned. Such tables are incomplete; in checked studies, under half of the missing clones stem from an unresolved V gene, and the remainder is unexplained. Within this sample are 100,000 or so clones, with approximately 89% of them counted one time only. Together, the top ten hold 0.5% to 0.65% of the sample. The chain links TRBV5-6 with TRBJ2-7, with TRBD2 matching 12 junction bases. The starting material was CD4+ or CD8+ T cells sorted from blood, obtained in a trial of the OX40 agonist ivuxolimab. The clonotype was recovered from an adult with an advanced solid tumor such as melanoma, head and neck, liver or kidney cancer. The nucleotide sequence reads TGTGCCAGCAGCTGGACTAGCGGGGCCAGCCCCTACGAGCAGTACTTC. Its protein reads: CASSWTSGASPYEQYF.